The text below deals with one T cell receptor (beta chain). The germline V and J ends were trimmed by 4 bases and 4 bases, with 19 bases remaining between them. CDR1 is MNHEY, CDR2 SVGEGT, per germline. This CDR3 has 16 amino acids. Per the original data handling: Reference gene primers were amplified, and this amplification served to estimate nucleated cell counts. The method was immunoSEQ multiplex PCR; TCRdb's version includes in-frame clones alone and lacks a portion of them. V and J calls and clone size are given by that table; D and trimming were obtained from the DNA. The sample comprises roughly 230,000 clones, 65% to 85% of which are singletons, and 8.5% to 10% rests with the top ten. The data originate from a study of blood T cell repertoires in COVID-19. Study-level information: Sites across the United States, Italy and Spain contributed samples from acute and convalescent COVID-19. T cells, B-cell-depleted T cells, or PBMCs provided the cDNA or gDNA that served as material.

The source of this sequence is a man aged 40-50 years with active or convalescent COVID-19. This chain joins TRBV6-2 or TRBV6-3 and TRBJ1-2; D remains unclear. Sequencing was carried out using peripheral blood. In DNA form, the CDR3 reads TGTGCCAGCAGTTCGCCCGACGGGAACGGGATCTATGGCTACACCTTC. This codes for CASSSPDGNGIYGYTF.